This T cell receptor (beta chain) emerged from a study of cytomegalovirus exposure and HLA in healthy donors. V was trimmed by 0 bases and J by 1 base, leaving 10 bases between them. CDR1 is SGHRS and CDR2 is YFSETQ in the germline V gene. The CDR3 runs 15 residues. Vbeta (60) and Jbeta (13) primers were used in the PCR. Libraries were prepared by immunoSEQ multiplex PCR; TCRdb keeps only in-frame clonotypes and omits some of them. The repertoire includes around 100,000 clones, approximately 87% of them detected once, and just over 2.5% sits in the top ten. Input material: PBMCs. The TCR was taken from a man in his forties or fifties in good health and CMV-seronegative. This chain uses TRBV5-1 with TRBJ1-1, with a tentative D call TRBD1 (6 bases). The CDR3 DNA follows: TGCGCCAGCAGCTTGGGCCAGGGGCGGAACACTGAAGCTTTCTTT. It encodes CASSLGQGRNTEAFF.